Listed below are T cell receptor beta chains from one sample, sequenced in a study of CD4 T cells in relation to SARS-CoV-2 and coronaviruses. TCRdb's table, derived via immunoSEQ multiplex PCR, lists solely in-frame clones and lacks some. Among approximately 15,000 clones listed, roughly 80% were seen once. Their specific antigens are unknown. Sequenced input: CD4+ T cells from PBMCs, cultured in vitro. These receptors were collected from a human donor in good health. CDR3s include the opening cysteine and the closing phenylalanine or tryptophan. A D gene is named only where the DNA matches it firmly. The size field is filled for only some rows; it gives once, few, many or a size class.

v_gene: TRBV6-5; j_gene: TRBJ1-1; d_gene: NA; abundance: NA; CDR3aa: CASSYSRQEPEAFF; CDR3nt: TGTGCCAGCAGTTACTCGAGACAGGAACCTGAAGCTTTCTTT
v_gene: TRBV14; j_gene: TRBJ2-5; d_gene: NA; abundance: once; CDR3aa: CASSQDGALILETQYF; CDR3nt: TGTGCCAGCAGCCAAGATGGGGCCTTGATCCTGGAGACCCAGTACTTC
v_gene: TRBV29-1; j_gene: TRBJ2-7; d_gene: TRBD2; abundance: NA; CDR3aa: CSVGGRLAGSYEQYF; CDR3nt: TGCAGCGTCGGGGGGAGGCTAGCGGGCTCCTACGAGCAGTACTTC
v_gene: TRBV3-1/TRBV3-2; j_gene: TRBJ1-6; d_gene: NA; abundance: few; CDR3aa: CASSHGQGGSPLHF; CDR3nt: TGTGCCAGCAGCCACGGGCAGGGCGGTTCACCCCTCCACTTT
v_gene: TRBV3-1/TRBV3-2; j_gene: TRBJ1-1; d_gene: NA; abundance: NA; CDR3aa: CASSQLGRTEAFF; CDR3nt: TGTGCCAGCAGCCAACTGGGGAGAACTGAAGCTTTCTTT
v_gene: TRBV18; j_gene: TRBJ2-3; d_gene: TRBD1; abundance: NA; CDR3aa: CASSPPGQGTDTQYF; CDR3nt: TGTGCCAGCTCACCGCCCGGACAGGGCACAGATACGCAGTATTTT
v_gene: TRBV6-5; j_gene: TRBJ1-6; d_gene: NA; abundance: few; CDR3aa: CASIRSKDNSPLHF; CDR3nt: TGTGCCAGCATTCGTTCGAAGGATAATTCACCCCTCCACTTT
v_gene: TRBV6-2/TRBV6-3; j_gene: TRBJ1-2; d_gene: NA; abundance: NA; CDR3aa: CASSVKLARGNYGYTF; CDR3nt: TGTGCCAGCAGCGTTAAACTTGCGAGGGGAAACTATGGCTACACCTTC
v_gene: TRBV25-1; j_gene: TRBJ2-5; d_gene: NA; abundance: NA; CDR3aa: CASSPGPGETQYF; CDR3nt: TGTGCCAGCAGTCCTGGCCCAGGGGAGACCCAGTACTTC
v_gene: TRBV19; j_gene: TRBJ2-3; d_gene: TRBD2; abundance: NA; CDR3aa: CASSTKTSGSTDTQYF; CDR3nt: TGTGCCAGTAGTACAAAGACTAGCGGGAGCACAGATACGCAGTATTTT
v_gene: TRBV19; j_gene: TRBJ2-2; d_gene: TRBD1; abundance: few; CDR3aa: CASSTGQPHTGELFF; CDR3nt: TGTGCCAGTAGTACGGGACAGCCCCACACCGGGGAGCTGTTTTTT
v_gene: TRBV7-9; j_gene: TRBJ2-1; d_gene: TRBD1; abundance: once; CDR3aa: CASRFSYRGEGTNEQFF; CDR3nt: TGTGCCAGCAGATTTTCATACAGGGGTGAGGGAACGAATGAGCAGTTCTTC
v_gene: TRBV7-9; j_gene: TRBJ1-1; d_gene: NA; abundance: few; CDR3aa: CASSLVENTEAFF; CDR3nt: TGTGCCAGCAGCTTAGTGGAGAACACTGAAGCTTTCTTT
v_gene: TRBV27; j_gene: TRBJ2-5; d_gene: NA; abundance: NA; CDR3aa: CASSLQGEVKTQYF; CDR3nt: TGTGCCAGCAGTTTACAGGGGGAGGTGAAGACCCAGTACTTC
v_gene: TRBV19; j_gene: TRBJ2-7; d_gene: TRBD2; abundance: NA; CDR3aa: CASSTLAPTYEQYF; CDR3nt: TGTGCCAGTAGTACACTAGCGCCAACCTACGAGCAGTACTTC
v_gene: TRBV2; j_gene: TRBJ2-7; d_gene: TRBD1; abundance: NA; CDR3aa: CASSQDRGSYEQYF; CDR3nt: TGTGCCAGCAGTCAGGACAGGGGGTCATACGAGCAGTACTTC
v_gene: TRBV30; j_gene: TRBJ1-1; d_gene: NA; abundance: NA; CDR3aa: CACNRDGKPHMNTEAFF; CDR3nt: TGTGCCTGTAACCGGGACGGAAAGCCGCACATGAACACTGAAGCTTTCTTT